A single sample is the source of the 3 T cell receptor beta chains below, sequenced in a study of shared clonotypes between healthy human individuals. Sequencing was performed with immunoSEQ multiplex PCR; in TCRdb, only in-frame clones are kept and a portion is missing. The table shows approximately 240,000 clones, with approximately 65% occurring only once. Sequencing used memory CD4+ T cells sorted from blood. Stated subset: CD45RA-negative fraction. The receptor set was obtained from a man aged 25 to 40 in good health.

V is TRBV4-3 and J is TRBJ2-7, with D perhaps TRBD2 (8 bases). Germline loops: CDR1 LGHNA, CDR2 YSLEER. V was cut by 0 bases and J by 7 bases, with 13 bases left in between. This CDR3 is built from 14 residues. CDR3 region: CASSQDGRGLEQYF. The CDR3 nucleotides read TGCGCCAGCAGCCAAGACGGGAGGGGGCTGGAGCAGTACTTC.

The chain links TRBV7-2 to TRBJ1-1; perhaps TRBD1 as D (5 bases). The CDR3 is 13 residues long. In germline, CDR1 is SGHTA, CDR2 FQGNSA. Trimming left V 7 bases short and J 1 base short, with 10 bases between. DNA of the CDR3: TGTGCCAGCACCCGACAGCCGAACACTGAAGCTTTCTTT. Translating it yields CASTRQPNTEAFF. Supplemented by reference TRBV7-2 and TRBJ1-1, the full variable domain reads GAGVSQSPSNKVTEKGKDVELRCDPISGHTALYWYRQSLGQGLEFLIYFQGNSAPDKSGLPSDRFSAERTGGSVSTLTIQRTQQEDSAVYLCASTRQPNTEAFFGQGTRLTVV.

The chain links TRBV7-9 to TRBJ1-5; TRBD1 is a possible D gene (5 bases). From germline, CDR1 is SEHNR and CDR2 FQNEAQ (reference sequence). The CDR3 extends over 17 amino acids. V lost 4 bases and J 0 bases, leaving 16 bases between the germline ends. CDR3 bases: TGTGCCAGCAGCTCATCCGGGACGGTCTATAGCAATCAGCCCCAGCATTTT. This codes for CASSSSGTVYSNQPQHF.